The clone carrying this T cell receptor (beta chain) was observed a handful of times. Antigen unknown. This specimen comes from a study of identical twins. Study-level findings and limits: Diverse VJ usage suggested most zero-insertion clonotypes were not invariant T cells. Modeled out-of-frame TCR alpha sharing in monozygotic twins fell below observed levels.

The cDNA had a unique molecular identifier and a template-switch universal primer site. A single record per CDR3 protein comes from TCRdb applying MiXCR to the 5' RACE reads. The repertoire consists of 300,000 to 400,000 distinct CDR3 sequences, with approximately 13% occurring once and the leading ten covering 7.2%. This sample was also put to use in a study of yellow fever vaccine responses in identical twins.

The receptor comes from a woman aged 18-29 years in good health. Specimen: CD8+ T cells sorted from blood.

CDR3 loop: CASTGFREAGANVLTF. DNA of the CDR3: TGTGCCAGCACAGGGTTTCGTGAAGCTGGGGCCAACGTCCTGACTTTC. The chain recombines TRBV6-1 with TRBJ2-6, with D perhaps TRBD1 (5 bases). The CDR3 is made up of 16 amino acids. Trimming took off 7 bases at V and 2 bases at J, with 15 bases between the two ends. The germline V gene has CDR1 MNHNS and CDR2 SASEGT.